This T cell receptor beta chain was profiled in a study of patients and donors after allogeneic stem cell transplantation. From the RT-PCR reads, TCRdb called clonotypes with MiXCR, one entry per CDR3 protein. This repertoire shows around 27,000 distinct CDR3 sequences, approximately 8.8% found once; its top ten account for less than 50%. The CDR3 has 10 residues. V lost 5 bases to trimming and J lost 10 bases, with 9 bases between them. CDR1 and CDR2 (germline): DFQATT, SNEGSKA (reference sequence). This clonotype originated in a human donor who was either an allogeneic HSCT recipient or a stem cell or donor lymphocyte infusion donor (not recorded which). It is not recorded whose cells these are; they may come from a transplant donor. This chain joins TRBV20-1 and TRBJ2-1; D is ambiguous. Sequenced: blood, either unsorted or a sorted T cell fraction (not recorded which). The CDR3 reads CSAGPWEQFF. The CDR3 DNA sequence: TGCAGTGCTGGGCCATGGGAGCAGTTCTTC.